Listed below are T cell receptor beta chains from one sample, sequenced in a study of cytomegalovirus exposure and HLA in healthy donors. TCRdb's copy holds only in-frame clones and misses some; the assay was immunoSEQ multiplex PCR. The sample holds about 230,000 clones, roughly 73% seen once. Sequenced sample: PBMCs. The receptor source for this set is a boy aged 5-17 years in good health and CMV-seronegative. Both conserved end residues are part of each CDR3. The D gene is left open where the match is weak. The size of a clone is reported for some rows only, either as once, few or many, or as a class for expanded clones.

TRBJ2-1	-	-	TRBV5-1	TGCGCCAGCAGCCAGACTAGTAGCTCCTACAATGGGCAGTTCTTC	CASSQTSSSYNGQFF
TRBJ2-5	-	-	TRBV29-1	TGCAGCGCCCCTCTGTACCAAGAGACCCAGTACTTC	CSAPLYQETQYF
TRBJ2-1	TRBD2	-	TRBV29-1	TGCAGCGCCGAAGCTAGCGGGGCATATAATGAGCAGTTCTTC	CSAEASGAYNEQFF
TRBJ2-7	TRBD2	-	TRBV5-1	TGCGCCAGCAGCTTCGCCCGAGCGGGGGACGACTACGAGCAGTACTTC	CASSFARAGDDYEQYF
TRBJ1-1	-	-	TRBV30	TGTGCCTGGAGTTCTGGCCGTGTGCTGACTGAAGCTTTCTTT	CAWSSGRVLTEAFF
TRBJ1-2	-	-	TRBV2	TGTGCCAGCGAAAAGACGCCGGGACACCTTTCCAGCTATGGCTACACCTTC	CASEKTPGHLSSYGYTF
TRBJ2-7	-	once	TRBV27	TGTGCCAGCAGTAACCTGAGGGACGAGCAGTACTTC	CASSNLRDEQYF
TRBJ2-7	TRBD2	-	TRBV4-1	TGCGCCAGCAGCCAAGGTCTCCTAGCGGGGACCGGCGAGCAGTACTTC	CASSQGLLAGTGEQYF
TRBJ1-1	-	-	TRBV6-6	TGTGCCAGCAGCACGAGACCGGGACTAGCTGCTTTCTTT	CASSTRPGLAAFF
TRBJ1-5	-	-	TRBV6-8	TGTGCCAGCACCTCTCGTCGGGGTCCGGGAAATCAGCCCCAGCATTTT	CASTSRRGPGNQPQHF
TRBJ2-5	TRBD2	-	TRBV18	TGTGCCAGCTCACGTGGGTTAGCGGGAGACGAGGAGACCCAGTACTTC	CASSRGLAGDEETQYF
TRBJ2-7	TRBD1	once	TRBV27	TGTGCCAGCAGTTCCTCCGGGACAGAACCCTACGAGCAGTACTTC	CASSSSGTEPYEQYF
TRBJ1-1	TRBD1	-	TRBV6-1	TGTGCCAGCAATAGAGGACAGGGTTTGGCTGAAGCTTTCTTT	CASNRGQGLAEAFF
TRBJ2-5	-	once	TRBV4-2	TGTGCCAGCAGCCAATCTAGGTCACGGCAAGAGACCCAGTACTTC	CASSQSRSRQETQYF
TRBJ2-3	-	-	TRBV6-6	TGTGCCAGCAGTTACTCGCTAGTTTTGGCAGATACGCAGTATTTT	CASSYSLVLADTQYF
TRBJ1-1	-	-	TRBV6-5	TGTGCCAGCAGTTACCTGCGGGGGGCAGACACTGAAGCTTTCTTT	CASSYLRGADTEAFF
TRBJ1-2	-	few	TRBV6-5	TGTGCCAGCAGTTACGCAACAGGGTTAGGTTACACCTTC	CASSYATGLGYTF
TRBJ1-6	TRBD1	-	TRBV5-1	TGCGCCAGCAGCTTGGCCACAGGGGGCGATTCACCCCTCCACTTT	CASSLATGGDSPLHF
TRBJ2-7	TRBD1	-	TRBV11-2	TGTGCCAGCAGCTTAGCCTCCCAGGGGGCCTACGAGCAGTACTTC	CASSLASQGAYEQYF
TRBJ2-3	TRBD1	-	TRBV9	TGTGCCAGCAGCGAACAGGGGATCGGGACAGATACGCAGTATTTT	CASSEQGIGTDTQYF
TRBJ2-7	TRBD1	-	TRBV7-9	TGTGCCAGCAGCCCAGGACAGGGACGCGAGCAGTACTTC	CASSPGQGREQYF
TRBJ2-7	-	-	TRBV14	TGTGCCAGCAGCCACGACACCTACGAGCAGTACTTC	CASSHDTYEQYF
TRBJ2-5	TRBD2	-	TRBV9	TGTGCCAGCAGCACGCCCAGCGGGGGGCAAGAGACCCAGTACTTC	CASSTPSGGQETQYF
TRBJ1-1	-	-	TRBV11-3	TGTGCCAGCAGCTCCTTTCAGGGTATGAACACTGAAGCTTTCTTT	CASSSFQGMNTEAFF
TRBJ2-7	-	-	TRBV19	TGTGCCAGTAGTTATGGCCAGATCTACGAGCAGTACTTC	CASSYGQIYEQYF
TRBJ2-7	TRBD1	-	TRBV30	TGTGCCTGGAGCTATCACTTCGGGACAGGGTCGGGAGAGCAGTACTTC	CAWSYHFGTGSGEQYF
TRBJ2-1	-	-	TRBV7-2	TGTGCCAGCAGCACCTTGGGGGGGCCGGGGAGTAATGAGCAGTTCTTC	CASSTLGGPGSNEQFF
TRBJ1-1	-	-	TRBV6-5	TGTGCCACTCGACACCGTGAAGCTTTCTTT	CATRHREAFF
TRBJ2-3	-	-	TRBV10-3	TGTGCCCTAGCTAATCCTGGGACAGATACGCAGTATTTT	CALANPGTDTQYF
TRBJ2-5	-	-	TRBV27	TGTGCCAGCAGTTTAGAGGGGGTAGAGACCCAGTACTTC	CASSLEGVETQYF
TRBJ2-7	TRBD1	few	TRBV2	TGTGCCAGCAGTGAGGGACAGCCACGAACCTACGAGCAGTACTTC	CASSEGQPRTYEQYF
TRBJ1-1	-	-	TRBV21-1	TGTGCCAGCACCCGGGACAAAGGGCCAGACGGAGAAGCTTTCTTT	CASTRDKGPDGEAFF
TRBJ2-7	TRBD1	-	TRBV7-9	TGTGCCAGCAGCTTGTCTCCTCCGGGACAGGGGGCGCGCGAGCAGTACTTC	CASSLSPPGQGAREQYF
TRBJ1-5	-	few	TRBV30	TGTGCCTGGAGTGGGAGGGGTACTCGCAATCAGCCCCAGCATTTT	CAWSGRGTRNQPQHF
TRBJ2-1	TRBD2	-	TRBV5-6	TGTGCCAGCAGCAATTCTGGGACTAGCGGCTACAATGAGCAGTTCTTC	CASSNSGTSGYNEQFF